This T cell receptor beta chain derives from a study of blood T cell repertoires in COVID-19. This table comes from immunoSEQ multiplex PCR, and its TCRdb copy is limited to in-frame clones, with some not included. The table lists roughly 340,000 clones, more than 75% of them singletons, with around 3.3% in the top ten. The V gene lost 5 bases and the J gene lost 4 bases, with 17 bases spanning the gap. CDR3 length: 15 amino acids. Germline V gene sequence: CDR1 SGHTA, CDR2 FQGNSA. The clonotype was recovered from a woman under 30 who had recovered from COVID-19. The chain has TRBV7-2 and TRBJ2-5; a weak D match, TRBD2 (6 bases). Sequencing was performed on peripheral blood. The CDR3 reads CASSAGTPRGETQYF. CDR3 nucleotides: TGTGCCAGCAGCGCCGGGACTCCTCGGGGAGAGACCCAGTACTTC.